This T cell receptor (beta chain) was documented in a study of human T cells and chemical hapten exposure. Specified time point: patch test 3, about 24 weeks after DPC sensitization. The treatment is: therapeutic diphenylcyclopropenone sensitization with weekly scalp DPC. Samples of blood were obtained prior to the application of each patch test. TCRdb reprocessed the RACE reads with MiXCR, giving one entry per CDR3 protein. This table has 27,000 or so distinct CDR3 sequences, 4.5% to 7.5% appearing once. The CDR3 covers 15 residues. CDR1 is SGHAT, CDR2 FQNNGV, per germline. V lost 1 base and J lost 1; bases outside the gene matches: 4.

This rearrangement joins TRBV11-2 to TRBJ2-7; the match to TRBD2 covers 7 bases. This clonotype originated in a man aged 30 to 45 with alopecia areata. Some clones in this sample may be carry-over from other donors' samples. This specimen was whole blood, taken in connection with sensitization to the hapten diphenylcyclopropenone (DPC). CDR3 DNA: TGTGCCAGCAGCTTAGGAGCGGGGTTTTCCTACGAGCAGTACTTC. As protein: CASSLGAGFSYEQYF. Using reference TRBV11-2 and TRBJ2-7 for the parts outside the CDR3, the full variable domain is EAGVAQSPRYKIIEKRQSVAFWCNPISGHATLYWYQQILGQGPKLLIQFQNNGVVDDSQLPKDRFSAERLKGVDSTLKIQPAKLEDSAVYLCASSLGAGFSYEQYFGPGTRLTVT.